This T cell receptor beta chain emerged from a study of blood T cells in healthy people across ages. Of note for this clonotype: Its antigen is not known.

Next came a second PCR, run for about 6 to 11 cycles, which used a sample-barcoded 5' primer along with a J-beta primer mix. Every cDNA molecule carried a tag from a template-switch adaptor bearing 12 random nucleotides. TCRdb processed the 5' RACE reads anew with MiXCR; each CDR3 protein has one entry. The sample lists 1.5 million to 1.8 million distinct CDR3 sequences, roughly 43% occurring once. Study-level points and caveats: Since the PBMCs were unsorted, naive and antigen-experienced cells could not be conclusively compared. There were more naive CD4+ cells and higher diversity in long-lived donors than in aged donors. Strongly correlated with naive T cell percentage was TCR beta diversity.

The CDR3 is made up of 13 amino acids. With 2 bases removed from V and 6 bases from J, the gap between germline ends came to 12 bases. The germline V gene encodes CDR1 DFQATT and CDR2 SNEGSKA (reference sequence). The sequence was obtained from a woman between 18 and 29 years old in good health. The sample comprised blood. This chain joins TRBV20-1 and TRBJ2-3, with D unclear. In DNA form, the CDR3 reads TGCAGTGCTAGATTTTTCCAAGAGGATACGCAGTATTTT. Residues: CSARFFQEDTQYF.